Presented here are 11 T cell receptor beta chains from one specimen sequenced in a study of T cell repertoires in cytomegalovirus infection. One entry per CDR3 protein, called by TCRdb with MiXCR from the reads. The sample contains roughly 320,000 distinct CDR3 sequences, roughly 9.3% of which appear only once. The sample taken for sequencing was PBMCs. These receptors all come from a human donor in good health (CMV status not recorded). Some clones in this sample may be carry-over from other donors' samples.

This clonotype came up many times. The gene calls are TRBV11-3 and TRBJ1-1; 10 positions match TRBD1. With 5 bases clipped from V and 5 bases from J, the junction kept 8 bases outside the gene matches. This CDR3 has 15 amino acids. The V gene's germline CDR1 is SGHNT and CDR2 YENEEA. The CDR3 sequence: CASSPPGTGVTEAFF. DNA of the CDR3: TGTGCCAGCAGCCCCCCCGGGACAGGGGTGACTGAAGCTTTCTTT. The complete variable domain, with remaining parts taken from reference TRBV11-3 and TRBJ1-1, reads EAGVVQSPRYKIIEKKQPVAFWCNPISGHNTLYWYLQNLGQGPELLIRYENEEAVDDSQLPKDRFSAERLKGVDSTLKIQPAELGDSAVYLCASSPPGTGVTEAFFGQGTRLTVV.

This clonotype occurred many times. The rearrangement links TRBV7-2 to TRBJ1-1; D ambiguous. V lost 5 bases to trimming and J lost 4 bases, with 14 bases between them. The CDR3 runs 14 residues. Germline V lookup: CDR1 SGHTA, CDR2 FQGNSA. In nucleotides, the CDR3 is TGTGCCAGCAGCCTCCGGGCTTTCGGCACTGAAGCTTTCTTT. It is translated as CASSLRAFGTEAFF.

This clonotype was detected ten times or more. The chain joins TRBV20-1 to TRBJ2-3; 8 bases align to TRBD2. This CDR3 spans 15 amino acids. Germline V gene lookup returns CDR1 DFQATT and CDR2 SNEGSKA (reference sequence). The V segment lost 0 bases and the J segment 1 base; nucleotides outside the gene matches: 3. The CDR3 sequence: CSARDPAGGTDTQYF. Written as DNA, the CDR3 is TGCAGTGCTAGAGATCCAGCGGGGGGCACAGATACGCAGTATTTT.

This clonotype has a handful of counts. This chain joins TRBV29-1 and TRBJ2-1; 13 bases line up with TRBD2. The germline CDR1 and CDR2 sequences are SQVTM and ANQGSEA. V shed 6 bases, J shed 2 bases, and the junction held 10 bases outside the gene matches. The CDR3 spans 17 residues. The CDR3 DNA reads TGCAGCGTGATTGGACTAGCGGGGGCAGGGACCTACAATGAGCAGTTCTTC. Protein product: CSVIGLAGAGTYNEQFF.

The sample holds a few counts of this clonotype. J is TRBJ2-2 and V is TRBV20-1; TRBD1 is a possible D gene (6 bases). The V end was cut by 5 bases, the J end by 6 bases, with 22 bases between. Germline V gives CDR1 DFQATT, CDR2 SNEGSKA (reference sequence). This CDR3 has 16 residues. The CDR3 DNA follows: TGCAGTGCTTCCCGCCATAAAACAGGGTCGGCCGGGGAGCTGTTTTTT. It codes for CSASRHKTGSAGELFF.

This clonotype was seen ten or more times. The chain has TRBV6-5 and TRBJ1-5; tentatively, D is TRBD1 (5 bases). The CDR3 contains 14 residues. V lost 2 bases to trimming and J lost 6 bases, with 11 bases between them. Per the germline V gene, CDR1 is MNHEY and CDR2 is SVGAGI. The CDR3 loop is CASSYGQGGQPQHF. CDR3 DNA sequence: TGTGCCAGCAGTTACGGGCAGGGAGGTCAGCCCCAGCATTTT.

This clonotype has ten or more counts. The chain carries TRBV7-2 and TRBJ1-4, with 7 bases fitting TRBD1. CDR1 SGHTA and CDR2 FQGNSA come from the germline V gene. J lost 6 bases, V lost 8 bases, and 9 bases had no gene match. This CDR3 comprises 14 residues. The DNA of the CDR3 is TGTGCCAGCGGGGACAGTGGGGCCGATGAAAAACTGTTTTTT. It is translated as CASGDSGADEKLFF.

In its sample, this clonotype was seen a few times. The chain has TRBV20-1 and TRBJ2-7; D perhaps matches TRBD1 (6 bases). This CDR3 comprises 13 residues. Trimming removed 2 bases from V and 0 bases from J, with 8 bases in between. In germline, CDR1 is DFQATT, CDR2 SNEGSKA (reference sequence). The CDR3 protein is CSARLDSSYEQYF. For the CDR3, the DNA is TGCAGTGCTAGATTGGACAGCTCCTACGAGCAGTACTTC.

The gene calls are TRBV19 and TRBJ2-1, with a possible D match to TRBD1 (5 bases). This CDR3 is 12 amino acids long. Germline CDR1 is LNHDA and CDR2 is SQIVND (reference sequence). V lost 7 bases and J lost 9, with 13 bases in between. The CDR3 spells CASKAGLGEQFF. The DNA for the CDR3 is TGTGCCAGTAAAGCAGGGTTGGGTGAGCAGTTCTTC.

The sample holds many counts of this clonotype. In nucleotides, the CDR3 is TGTGCCAGCAGCTTAGATAACGGATACAATGAGCAGTTCTTC. Translating gives CASSLDNGYNEQFF. J is TRBJ2-1 and V is TRBV7-2; D is unresolved. V was trimmed by 1 base and J by 4 bases, leaving 8 bases between them. Germline-derived CDR1 and CDR2 are SGHTA and FQGNSA. The CDR3 has 14 amino acids. The full variable domain, in which reference TRBV7-2 and TRBJ2-1 provide the parts outside the CDR3, is GAGVSQSPSNKVTEKGKDVELRCDPISGHTALYWYRQSLGQGLEFLIYFQGNSAPDKSGLPSDRFSAERTGGSVSTLTIQRTQQEDSAVYLCASSLDNGYNEQFFGPGTRLTVL.

In its sample, this clonotype was seen many times. The genes are TRBV2 and TRBJ2-2; the D gene is possibly TRBD1 (6 bases). This CDR3 spans 15 amino acids. Deletions cut 4 bases from V and 2 bases from J, with 11 bases between. Germline CDR1 is SNHLY and CDR2 is FYNNEI. CDR3 sequence reads: CASSARTVNTGELFF. Written as DNA, the CDR3 is TGTGCCAGCAGTGCCAGGACAGTAAACACCGGGGAGCTGTTTTTT.